This T cell receptor (beta chain) is from a study of patients and donors after allogeneic stem cell transplantation. The V gene's germline CDR1 is MGHRA and CDR2 YSYEKL. The CDR3 has 14 residues. Trimming took 0 bases from V and 7 from J, leaving 9 bases between them. This clonotype has a handful of counts. TCRdb re-called the RT-PCR reads with MiXCR, one entry per CDR3 protein. The repertoire holds about a million distinct CDR3 sequences, roughly 18% seen once, with 6% in the top ten. The sequenced sample consisted of blood, either unsorted or a sorted T cell fraction (not recorded which). The sequence derives from a human donor who was either an allogeneic HSCT recipient or a stem cell or donor lymphocyte infusion donor (not recorded which). It is not recorded whose cells these are; they may come from a transplant donor. V usage is TRBV4-1 and J usage is TRBJ2-2; D gene unclear. Here the CDR3 DNA reads TGCGCCAGCAGCCAAGATTTTCTGGACGGGGAGCTGTTTTTT. This encodes CASSQDFLDGELFF.